This is a list of T cell receptor beta chains from one sample in a study of T cell responses to AZD1222 COVID-19 vaccine. Some clones are missing from TCRdb's copy, which holds only in-frame ones; the method was immunoSEQ multiplex PCR. The profile covers tens of thousands of clones, with over 65% appearing a single time and around 7% taken by the ten largest. The sample in question was peripheral blood, obtained on day 0 of AZD1222 vaccination. The receptors were sampled from an adult in good health. Each CDR3 is given with its conserved first and last residue. The order of the fields is V gene, clone size, D gene, CDR3 length, J gene, CDR3 protein, CDR3 DNA. The D gene is left open where the match is weak. Only part of the rows carry a size: once, few, many, or a class if the clone is expanded.

>TRBV6-1|-|-|16|TRBJ1-6
CASSATLGRANSPLHF
TGTGCCAGCAGTGCCACTCTAGGGAGGGCTAATTCACCCCTCCACTTT
>TRBV7-2|-|TRBD1|12|TRBJ2-7
CASSERGQAQYF
TGTGCCAGCAGCGAAAGGGGACAGGCGCAGTACTTC
>TRBV19|-|TRBD2|14|TRBJ2-3
CASSLAGNTDTQYF
TGTGCCAGTAGTCTAGCGGGGAACACAGATACGCAGTATTTT
>TRBV2|-|-|13|TRBJ1-1
CASGAGMNTEAFF
TGTGCCAGCGGAGCGGGGATGAACACTGAAGCTTTCTTT
>TRBV7-8|few|-|14|TRBJ1-2
CASSSQTGDPNCAF
TGTGCCAGCAGCTCTCAGACAGGCGATCCCAATTGTGCATTC
>TRBV3-1/TRBV3-2|-|-|14|TRBJ1-2
CASSTDSSNYGYTF
TGTGCCAGCAGCACGGACAGTTCTAACTATGGCTACACCTTC
>TRBV18|-|-|14|TRBJ1-6
CASSPGRDNSPLHF
TGTGCCAGCTCACCGGGGCGTGATAATTCACCCCTCCACTTT
>TRBV7-2|-|-|18|TRBJ2-7
CASSLGGWRQPETYEQYF
TGTGCCAGCAGCTTAGGGGGGTGGAGACAGCCGGAAACCTACGAGCAGTACTTC
>TRBV5-5|-|-|15|TRBJ1-5
CASSLDRGGNQPQHF
TGTGCCAGCAGCTTGGATCGGGGGGGTAATCAGCCCCAGCATTTT
>TRBV6-5|-|TRBD2|15|TRBJ2-7
CASRTSGSGAYEQYF
TGTGCCAGCAGGACGTCTGGGAGCGGGGCCTACGAGCAGTACTTC
>TRBV29-1|-|-|15|TRBJ2-1
CSVILPRGNNNEQFF
TGCAGCGTTATTCTCCCCCGGGGGAATAACAATGAGCAGTTCTTC